The 21 T cell receptor beta chains reported below all come from one sample, sequenced in a study of T cells in Graves' hyperthyroidism and ophthalmopathy. The investigators amplified TCR beta CDR3 regions from RNA transcripts. A set of HTBI primers served as the primers for a first-round RT-PCR of the TCR CDR3. TCRdb recomputed calls from the multiplex PCR reads with MiXCR, one row per CDR3 protein. Among approximately 590,000 distinct CDR3 sequences listed, 46% were seen once. Sequenced material: peripheral blood or thyroid tissue (not recorded which). These receptor sequences come from a woman aged 18-35 years with Graves' hyperthyroidism.

The chain joins TRBV2 to TRBJ2-3, with TRBD2 identical over 10 bases. The CDR3 consists of 14 residues. Germline CDR1 reads SNHLY; CDR2 reads FYNNEI. V lost 6 bases to trimming and J lost 6 bases; unmatched junction nucleotides: 6. In DNA form, the CDR3 reads TGTGCCAGCAGCAGCGGGAGGGCCTCGGATACGCAGTATTTT. Translation gives CASSSGRASDTQYF.

This chain connects TRBV20-1 to TRBJ2-7; tentatively, D is TRBD1 (5 bases). Germline V CDR1 and CDR2: DFQATT, SNEGSKA (reference sequence). The CDR3 totals 13 residues. V gave up 7 bases and J gave up 0 bases, with 13 bases separating them. For the CDR3, the DNA is TGCAGTGTGGGCAGGGCGAGCTCCTACGAGCAGTACTTC. Its protein product is CSVGRASSYEQYF.

This clonotype showed up just once. The V call is TRBV7-6, the J call TRBJ2-7; 7 bases map to TRBD1. CDR3 length: 14 residues. In germline, CDR1 is SGHVS, CDR2 FNYEAQ. Trimming cost V 5 bases and J 0 bases; bases outside gene matches: 4. The CDR3 spells CASSPYRGSYEQYF. The CDR3 bases are TGTGCCAGCAGCCCCTACAGGGGCTCCTACGAGCAGTACTTC.

The chain joins TRBV7-9 to TRBJ2-5; D might be TRBD2 (6 bases). The CDR3 has 14 amino acids. Between the trimmed V and J ends, which lost 5 bases and 5 bases, there was a span of 15 bases. CDR1 and CDR2 from the germline V gene are SEHNR and FQNEAQ (reference sequence). CDR3 loop: CASSHGGGMETQYF. DNA for the CDR3: TGTGCCAGCAGCCACGGTGGGGGGATGGAGACCCAGTACTTC.

The chain employs TRBV5-6 and TRBJ2-5, with a weak D call TRBD2 (6 bases). The CDR3 covers 16 residues. The V and J ends lost 0 bases and 5 bases respectively, with 17 bases between them. Germline values: CDR1 SGHDT, CDR2 YYEEEE. In DNA, the CDR3 is TGTGCCAGCAGCTTGGTGGAGGACGCGGGGTTTGAGACCCAGTACTTC. This sequence encodes CASSLVEDAGFETQYF.

This clonotype was found once. The chain links TRBV7-9 to TRBJ1-6, with 7 positions matching TRBD1. Trimming removed 6 bases from V and 9 bases from J; junction bases left unmatched: 14. The CDR3 has 16 residues. The V gene's germline CDR1 is SEHNR and CDR2 FQNEAQ (reference sequence). CDR3 bases: TGTGCCAGCAGTTCCAGGACAGGCCGGTTTGGTTCACCCCTCCACTTT. This codes for CASSSRTGRFGSPLHF.

This clonotype was picked up many times. The genes are TRBV7-9 and TRBJ1-2; D is unclear. Germline V gene lookup returns CDR1 SEHNR and CDR2 FQNEAQ (reference sequence). The CDR3 is made up of 12 amino acids. V lost 5 bases to trimming and J lost 7 bases, with 11 bases between them. The CDR3 spells CASSIGERGYTF. DNA of the CDR3: TGTGCCAGCAGCATAGGCGAACGTGGCTACACCTTC.

A word on this clonotype: Just one base apart from a much larger clone, this may be a read error. The chain carries TRBV24-1 and TRBJ2-2; tentatively, D is TRBD1 (5 bases). With 3 bases removed from V and 7 bases from J, the gap between germline ends came to 11 bases. CDR3 length: 14 amino acids. Germline CDR1 KGHDR, CDR2 SFDVKD. In DNA form, the CDR3 reads TGTGCCACCAGTGATCCCCTCAGGGTCGGGGAGCTGTTTTTT. This encodes CATSDPLRVGELFF.

A word on this clonotype: In this CDR3 the conserved last residue, phenylalanine or tryptophan, is missing, so a read error is likely. CDR3: CSVGTANTEAFS. CDR3 nucleotides: TGCAGCGTTGGGACGGCGAACACTGAAGCTTTCTCT. The chain joins TRBV29-1 to TRBJ1-1; D uncertain. Per germline, CDR1 SQVTM and CDR2 ANQGSEA. V was cut by 4 bases and J by 1 base, with 7 bases left in between. The CDR3 sequence is 12 residues long.

This clonotype is a singleton in its sample. Here the CDR3 omits its conserved ending phenylalanine or tryptophan, so a read error is the likely source. This rearrangement joins TRBV20-1 to TRBJ1-1; the D gene is possibly TRBD1 (5 bases). V was shortened by 2 bases and J by 3 bases, with 7 bases between the two germline ends. Per the germline V gene, CDR1 is DFQATT and CDR2 is SNEGSKA (reference sequence). The CDR3 covers 12 residues. This CDR3 reads CSARQGDTEAFV. In DNA form, the CDR3 reads TGCAGTGCTAGACAGGGAGACACTGAAGCTTTCGTT.

As to this clonotype: A read error is possible here, since a much larger clone lies one base away. CDR3 bases: TGCGCCAACAGTGCAGGGGGCACTGAAGCTTTCTTT. Translation: CANSAGGTEAFF. The rearrangement uses TRBV10-2 and TRBJ1-1, with 7 nucleotides matching TRBD1. This CDR3 is 12 amino acids long. Germline assignment: CDR1 WSHSY and CDR2 SAAADI.

This clonotype occurred a few times. The chain recombines TRBV7-9 with TRBJ2-5; a possible D gene is TRBD2 (6 bases). Germline V CDR1 and CDR2: SEHNR, FQNEAQ (reference sequence). The CDR3 runs 14 residues. V dropped 5 bases and J dropped 2 bases, with 12 bases sitting between them. The CDR3 reads CASSPLAYQETQYF. CDR3 nucleotide sequence: TGTGCCAGCAGCCCACTAGCATATCAAGAGACCCAGTACTTC.

This clonotype was recorded many times. The chain carries TRBV6-6 and TRBJ1-1; D not certain. Germline-derived CDR1 and CDR2 are MNHNY and SVGAGI (reference sequence). Trimming removed 2 bases from V and 3 bases from J, with 7 bases in between. This CDR3 comprises 13 residues. The CDR3 sequence: CASSYPADTEAFF. CDR3 nucleotide sequence: TGTGCCAGCAGTTACCCCGCGGACACTGAAGCTTTCTTT.

The V gene is TRBV25-1, the J gene TRBJ1-2, with D maybe TRBD1 (6 bases). Trimming cost V 3 bases and J 6 bases, with 11 bases left between them. The CDR3 contains 13 residues. From germline, CDR1 is MGHDK and CDR2 SYGVNS. CDR3: CASSDSGGNGYTF. CDR3 coding DNA: TGTGCCAGCAGTGACTCTGGGGGCAATGGCTACACCTTC.

This clonotype was counted a few times. The chain combines TRBV9 with TRBJ1-1, with D unclear. The CDR3 covers 13 residues. CDR1 SGDLS and CDR2 YYNGEE come from the germline V gene. The ends were cut back, 4 bases at V and 3 bases at J, with 10 bases in the middle. The CDR3 region is CASSPQADTEAFF. The CDR3 nucleotides are TGTGCCAGCAGCCCCCAGGCGGACACTGAAGCTTTCTTT.

This clonotype came up many times. The rearrangement uses TRBV29-1 and TRBJ1-1, with TRBD1 identical over 7 bases. Per germline, CDR1 SQVTM and CDR2 ANQGSEA. CDR3 size: 14 residues. After removal of 6 bases from V and 4 bases from J, the junction contained 11 bases not matched to a gene. CDR3 amino acids: CSVEKTGSSTEAFF. The CDR3 nucleotides are TGCAGCGTCGAAAAGACAGGGAGTAGCACTGAAGCTTTCTTT.

Concerning this clonotype: Given a much more abundant clone one base away, this may be a read error. This sequence joins TRBV29-1 and TRBJ1-4; D is uncertain. Trimming took 3 bases from V and 5 from J, leaving 7 bases between them. The CDR3 has 12 amino acids. Germline CDR1 and CDR2: SQVTM and ANQGSEA. The CDR3 sequence is CSVEARNEKLFF. The CDR3, as DNA: TGCAGCGTTGAGGCGCGGAATGAAAAACTGTTTTTT.

The chain joins TRBV25-1 to TRBJ2-5; TRBD2 matches 12 bases. This CDR3 has 13 residues. The germline V gene encodes CDR1 MGHDK and CDR2 SYGVNS. J gave up 4 bases and V 8 bases, and 2 bases lay outside the gene matches. CDR3: CASQGLAGETQYF. The CDR3 DNA follows: TGTGCCAGCCAGGGACTAGCGGGAGAGACCCAGTACTTC.

The chain couples TRBV5-5 to TRBJ2-7; D perhaps matches TRBD2 (5 bases). V was trimmed by 2 bases and J by 3 bases, leaving 15 bases between them. The CDR3 sequence is 15 residues long. Germline values: CDR1 SGHKS, CDR2 YYEKEE (reference sequence). In nucleotides, the CDR3 is TGTGCCAGCAGCTTAGACGGTCGGGAAAACTACGAGCAGTACTTC. It yields the protein CASSLDGRENYEQYF.

The chain links TRBV7-2 to TRBJ2-2, with D perhaps matching TRBD1 or TRBD2 (5 bases each). This CDR3 contains 14 residues. CDR1 is SGHTA and CDR2 is FQGNSA in the germline V gene. V was trimmed by 6 bases and J by 7 bases, leaving 15 bases between them. The CDR3 reads CASSYYGTGGELFF. The CDR3 bases are TGTGCCAGCAGTTACTATGGGACCGGCGGGGAGCTGTTTTTT.

The rearrangement uses TRBV7-2 and TRBJ2-2, with D unresolved. The CDR3 has 16 residues. Germline CDR1 SGHTA, CDR2 FQGNSA. V was clipped by 1 base and J by 1 base, with 10 bases between them. DNA for the CDR3: TGTGCCAGCAGCTTAGTACCCCTTAGGAACACCGGGGAGCTGTTTTTT. As protein: CASSLVPLRNTGELFF.